Listed below are T cell receptor beta chains from one sample, sequenced in a study of blood T cells in healthy people across ages. TCRdb itself ran the 5' RACE reads through MiXCR, one entry per CDR3 protein. This table holds around 1.7 million distinct CDR3 sequences, approximately 30% found once. The sample consisted of blood. The receptors shown here come from a woman aged 30 to 39 in good health. CDR3s include the opening cysteine and the closing phenylalanine or tryptophan. The D gene is left open where the match is weak. Rows may omit the clone size; those that give it use once, few, many or a size class.

v_gene: TRBV2; d_gene: NA; j_gene: TRBJ1-6; abundance: NA; CDR3nt: TGTTCCAGCAGCGAGGACAGCAGAACCTCACCCCTCCACTTT; CDR3aa: CSSSEDSRTSPLHF
v_gene: TRBV10-3; d_gene: NA; j_gene: TRBJ1-5; abundance: NA; CDR3nt: TGTGCCATCAGTGACAAGGGGGACGGCCAGCCCCAGCATTTT; CDR3aa: CAISDKGDGQPQHF
v_gene: TRBV11-2; d_gene: TRBD2; j_gene: TRBJ2-1; abundance: few; CDR3nt: TGTGCCAGCAGCTTAGAAGGACTAGCGTTGGATGAGCAGTTCTTC; CDR3aa: CASSLEGLALDEQFF
v_gene: TRBV20-1; d_gene: TRBD2; j_gene: TRBJ2-7; abundance: NA; CDR3nt: TGCAGTGCTAGGGAGCGGGGGGGGATGAGCGAGCAGTACTTC; CDR3aa: CSARERGGMSEQYF
v_gene: TRBV12-3/TRBV12-4; d_gene: NA; j_gene: TRBJ2-7; abundance: few; CDR3nt: TGTGCCAGCGCTGGGACTTTGAATGGGTACGAGCAGTACTTC; CDR3aa: CASAGTLNGYEQYF
v_gene: TRBV5-1; d_gene: NA; j_gene: TRBJ2-3; abundance: NA; CDR3nt: TGCGCCAGCGGGGTCGGGAGCACAGATACGCAGTATTTT; CDR3aa: CASGVGSTDTQYF
v_gene: TRBV6-6; d_gene: TRBD2; j_gene: TRBJ2-5; abundance: NA; CDR3nt: TGTGCCAGCAGTTCACAACATGGCGGGGGGGAGACCCAGTACTTC; CDR3aa: CASSSQHGGGETQYF
v_gene: TRBV12-3/TRBV12-4; d_gene: NA; j_gene: TRBJ2-5; abundance: many; CDR3nt: TGTGCCAGCAGTCAAGGTGGGGTGGCGGAGACCCAGTACTTC; CDR3aa: CASSQGGVAETQYF
v_gene: TRBV7-9; d_gene: NA; j_gene: TRBJ2-5; abundance: many; CDR3nt: TGTGCCAGCAGCTCCAAAGAGACCCAGTACTTC; CDR3aa: CASSSKETQYF
v_gene: TRBV5-1; d_gene: NA; j_gene: TRBJ2-3; abundance: NA; CDR3nt: TGCGCCAGCGGACGAGACGGCCAGTTAACTAGCACAGATACGCAGTATTTT; CDR3aa: CASGRDGQLTSTDTQYF
v_gene: TRBV29-1; d_gene: NA; j_gene: TRBJ2-5; abundance: many; CDR3nt: TGCAGCGTTGTTGGTCCGAAGCTCGGAGAGACCCAGTACTTC; CDR3aa: CSVVGPKLGETQYF
v_gene: TRBV10-3; d_gene: TRBD1; j_gene: TRBJ2-6; abundance: NA; CDR3nt: TGTGCCATCGGGAGGACAGGGACCTCTGAGGCCAACGTCCTGACTTTC; CDR3aa: CAIGRTGTSEANVLTF
v_gene: TRBV20-1; d_gene: TRBD2; j_gene: TRBJ2-1; abundance: NA; CDR3nt: TGCAGTGCTAGAGCTCTAGCGGGAGTCGGGGACAATGAGCAGTTCTTC; CDR3aa: CSARALAGVGDNEQFF
v_gene: TRBV20-1; d_gene: NA; j_gene: TRBJ1-4; abundance: NA; CDR3nt: TGCAGTGCTAGCGACAAGGGGAATGAAAAACTGTTTTTT; CDR3aa: CSASDKGNEKLFF
v_gene: TRBV12-3/TRBV12-4; d_gene: NA; j_gene: TRBJ1-2; abundance: many; CDR3nt: TGTGCCAGCAGTTCAGGGGTTAGGGGCTACACCTTC; CDR3aa: CASSSGVRGYTF
v_gene: TRBV5-1; d_gene: NA; j_gene: TRBJ1-1; abundance: few; CDR3nt: TGCGCCAGCAGGGGGACACTCCGGAACACTGAAGCTTTCTTT; CDR3aa: CASRGTLRNTEAFF
v_gene: TRBV6-2/TRBV6-3; d_gene: NA; j_gene: TRBJ2-5; abundance: few; CDR3nt: TGTGCCAGCAGCTACCAGGCCGGGCTATGGGAGACCCAGTACTTC; CDR3aa: CASSYQAGLWETQYF
v_gene: TRBV7-2; d_gene: TRBD1; j_gene: TRBJ1-5; abundance: NA; CDR3nt: TGTGCCAGCAGCTTAATTCCGGGACAGGGGAGGTTTGGGCAGCCCCAGCATTTT; CDR3aa: CASSLIPGQGRFGQPQHF
v_gene: TRBV10-2; d_gene: TRBD1; j_gene: TRBJ1-2; abundance: NA; CDR3nt: TGCGCCAGCAAAGAGACAGGGATGAATGGCTACACCTTC; CDR3aa: CASKETGMNGYTF
v_gene: TRBV3-1; d_gene: NA; j_gene: TRBJ2-4; abundance: NA; CDR3nt: TGTGCCAGCAGCCCTCCGGGAGTAAACATTCAGTACTTC; CDR3aa: CASSPPGVNIQYF
v_gene: TRBV12-3/TRBV12-4; d_gene: TRBD1; j_gene: TRBJ1-3; abundance: few; CDR3nt: TGTGCCAGCAGTTTAGCGCTGACAGGGGGAAACACCATATATTTT; CDR3aa: CASSLALTGGNTIYF
v_gene: TRBV5-5; d_gene: TRBD1; j_gene: TRBJ1-5; abundance: NA; CDR3nt: TGTGCCAGCAGCATAGGGACAGTTAATCAGCCCCAGCATTTT; CDR3aa: CASSIGTVNQPQHF
v_gene: TRBV7-2; d_gene: NA; j_gene: TRBJ1-1; abundance: NA; CDR3nt: TGTGCCAGCAGCTTAGGAGCGGAGACTGAAGCTTTCTTT; CDR3aa: CASSLGAETEAFF
v_gene: TRBV28; d_gene: NA; j_gene: TRBJ1-5; abundance: few; CDR3nt: TGTGCCAGCATGGTCAGTCGCAATCAGCCCCAGCATTTT; CDR3aa: CASMVSRNQPQHF
v_gene: TRBV2; d_gene: NA; j_gene: TRBJ1-5; abundance: NA; CDR3nt: TGTGCCAGCAGACGGGCGGGTCAGCCCCAGCATTTT; CDR3aa: CASRRAGQPQHF
v_gene: TRBV5-1; d_gene: TRBD1; j_gene: TRBJ1-1; abundance: few; CDR3nt: TGCGCCAGCAGCACTTACAGGGGGGAGAACACTGAAGCTTTCTTT; CDR3aa: CASSTYRGENTEAFF
v_gene: TRBV5-1; d_gene: TRBD1; j_gene: TRBJ2-7; abundance: many; CDR3nt: TGTGCCAGCAGCTTAGGACAGGGGCCTTACGAGCAGTACTTC; CDR3aa: CASSLGQGPYEQYF
v_gene: TRBV12-3/TRBV12-4; d_gene: TRBD1; j_gene: TRBJ2-1; abundance: NA; CDR3nt: TGTGCCAGCAGTCTGGACAGGGGACTTTGCAATGAGCAGTTCTTC; CDR3aa: CASSLDRGLCNEQFF
v_gene: TRBV3-1; d_gene: TRBD2; j_gene: TRBJ2-5; abundance: NA; CDR3nt: TGTGCCAGCAGCCCTTCGACTAGCGGGGGGTTGGAGACCCAGTACTTC; CDR3aa: CASSPSTSGGLETQYF
v_gene: TRBV7-2; d_gene: NA; j_gene: TRBJ1-2; abundance: few; CDR3nt: TGTGCCAGCAGCTTAAGCAGGTCTAACTATGGCTACACCTTC; CDR3aa: CASSLSRSNYGYTF
v_gene: TRBV6-6; d_gene: NA; j_gene: TRBJ1-5; abundance: many; CDR3nt: TGTGCCAGCACGCAACGCCCAGATCAGCCCCAGCATTTT; CDR3aa: CASTQRPDQPQHF
v_gene: TRBV3-1; d_gene: NA; j_gene: TRBJ2-3; abundance: NA; CDR3nt: TGTGCCAGCAGCCAAGCCCTCCCTGTCGCAGATACGCAGTATTTT; CDR3aa: CASSQALPVADTQYF
v_gene: TRBV20-1; d_gene: NA; j_gene: TRBJ1-2; abundance: few; CDR3nt: TGCAGTGGCCCGGGACCCGGTAACTATGGCTACACCTTC; CDR3aa: CSGPGPGNYGYTF
v_gene: TRBV5-1; d_gene: TRBD1; j_gene: TRBJ2-5; abundance: NA; CDR3nt: TGCGCCAGCAGCTTGGCGACAGGGGATTGGTACTTC; CDR3aa: CASSLATGDWYF
v_gene: TRBV12-3/TRBV12-4; d_gene: NA; j_gene: TRBJ1-2; abundance: NA; CDR3nt: TGTGCCAGCAGTTGGGTAGGGGATGGCTACACCTTC; CDR3aa: CASSWVGDGYTF
v_gene: TRBV19; d_gene: NA; j_gene: TRBJ1-1; abundance: once; CDR3nt: TGTGCCAGTAGGCACCGGGACGCGGGGGGCGAAGCTTTCTTT; CDR3aa: CASRHRDAGGEAFF
v_gene: TRBV30; d_gene: NA; j_gene: TRBJ1-2; abundance: few; CDR3nt: TGTGCCTGGAGAGACGTGTTTAGACAAGGGGGTAGGGGAGTCGGCGGCTACACCTTC; CDR3aa: CAWRDVFRQGGRGVGGYTF
v_gene: TRBV20-1; d_gene: TRBD2; j_gene: TRBJ2-1; abundance: NA; CDR3nt: TGCAGTGCTAGAGATCTTGCGGGAGGGAGCTCCTACAATGGGGAGTTCTTC; CDR3aa: CSARDLAGGSSYNGEFF